Below are 12 T cell receptor beta chains sequenced from a single sample in a study of patients and donors after allogeneic stem cell transplantation. TCRdb passed the RT-PCR reads through MiXCR, listing each CDR3 protein once. The sample has approximately 220,000 distinct CDR3 sequences; about 38% are singletons. The sequenced material came from blood, either unsorted or a sorted T cell fraction (not recorded which). Every receptor here comes from a human donor who was either an allogeneic HSCT recipient or a stem cell or donor lymphocyte infusion donor (not recorded which). It is not recorded whose cells these are; they may come from a transplant donor.

The chain joins TRBV27 to TRBJ2-3; the match to TRBD2 covers 16 bases. Germline V gene sequence: CDR1 MNHEY, CDR2 SMNVEV (reference sequence). The CDR3 is 16 residues long. With V trimmed by 3 bases and J by 4 bases, 1 base remained unmatched. CDR3 sequence reads: CASSLGLAGGPDTQYF. The CDR3 DNA reads TGTGCCAGCAGTTTGGGACTAGCGGGGGGGCCAGATACGCAGTATTTT.

This clonotype came up a few times. The chain has TRBV27 and TRBJ1-5; 10 nucleotides agree with TRBD1. Per germline, CDR1 MNHEY and CDR2 SMNVEV (reference sequence). CDR3 length: 17 residues. V shed 5 bases and J 4 bases; nucleotides not matched to a gene: 11. CDR3 region: CASSQTGGLLANQPQHF. The CDR3 bases are TGTGCCAGCAGTCAGACAGGGGGCCTGCTGGCGAATCAGCCCCAGCATTTT.

The gene calls are TRBV12-3 or TRBV12-4 and TRBJ2-5; 13 bases match TRBD2. V shed 7 bases, J shed 1 base, and the junction held 6 bases outside the gene matches. This CDR3 has 16 residues. Here the CDR3 DNA reads TGTGCCAGCACCAGGACTAGCGGGGGATTCCAAGAGACCCAGTACTTC. Protein: CASTRTSGGFQETQYF.

The CDR3 protein is CSAREDVGSFSYNSPLHF. CDR3 nucleotide sequence: TGCAGTGCTAGAGAGGACGTAGGATCCTTCTCCTATAATTCACCCCTCCACTTT. This chain links TRBV20-1 with TRBJ1-6; no clear D gene. Germline V gene lookup returns CDR1 DFQATT and CDR2 SNEGSKA (reference sequence). This CDR3 spans 18 amino acids. Trimming took 0 bases from V and 0 from J, leaving 15 bases between them.

V usage is TRBV29-1 and J usage is TRBJ2-5; the D gene is possibly TRBD2 (6 bases). V was clipped by 4 bases and J by 5 bases, with 11 bases between them. This CDR3 has 12 residues. Germline V lookup: CDR1 SQVTM, CDR2 ANQGSEA. The CDR3 nucleotides are TGCAGCGTTGTGGCCGGAGGGGAGACCCAGTACTTC. Amino acid sequence: CSVVAGGETQYF.

The chain links TRBV6-5 to TRBJ1-1; D is perhaps TRBD1 (6 bases). V was pared by 0 bases and J by 4 bases, with 12 bases between. CDR1 MNHEY and CDR2 SVGAGI come from the germline V gene. This CDR3 comprises 15 residues. The DNA of the CDR3 is TGTGCCAGCAGTTACTCGTCAGGGGCTAGCACTGAAGCTTTCTTT. It specifies CASSYSSGASTEAFF.

J is TRBJ1-4 and V is TRBV15; possible D gene TRBD1, 6 bases. V lost 5 bases, J lost 14 bases, and 21 bases lay in between. This CDR3 has 14 residues. The germline gives CDR1 LNHNV, CDR2 YYDKDF (reference sequence). CDR3 in amino acids: CATSDRQVRWLLFF. CDR3 nucleotide sequence: TGTGCCACCAGCGATCGACAGGTTCGTTGGCTGCTGTTTTTT.

The count of this clonotype is one. The genes are TRBV27 and TRBJ1-6, with 11 bases identical to TRBD1. The J segment lost 4 bases and the V segment lost 4 bases, leaving 6 bases of the junction unmatched. Germline lookup yields CDR1 MNHEY and CDR2 SMNVEV (reference sequence). This CDR3 is 17 amino acids long. As DNA, the CDR3 is TGTGCCAGCAGTTCCCGGGACAGGGGGAAATATAATTCACCCCTCCACTTT. It is translated as CASSSRDRGKYNSPLHF.

V and J are TRBV20-1 and TRBJ1-3, with D perhaps matching TRBD1 (5 bases). The CDR3 consists of 14 residues. Trimming pared 5 bases from V and 4 bases from J, leaving 15 bases between. CDR1 is DFQATT, CDR2 SNEGSKA, per germline (reference sequence). The CDR3 nucleotides are TGCAGTGCTGTGAGGGGAGGACCGGGAAACACCATATATTTT. It is translated as CSAVRGGPGNTIYF.

CDR3 sequence reads: CASSAKRGAAFF. CDR3 DNA sequence: TGTGCCAGCAGCGCTAAGAGGGGGGCGGCTTTCTTT. The gene calls are TRBV7-2 and TRBJ1-1; tentatively, D is TRBD1 (6 bases). The CDR3 covers 12 residues. The V gene lost 5 bases and the J gene lost 11 bases, with 15 bases spanning the gap. Germline loops: CDR1 SGHTA, CDR2 FQGNSA.

The rearrangement links TRBV12-3 or TRBV12-4 to TRBJ2-1; D possibly corresponds to TRBD2 (5 bases). V was pared by 10 bases and J by 7 bases, with 23 bases between. The CDR3 spans 15 residues. CDR3 amino acids: CATSPGRGLSNEQFF. The CDR3 nucleotides are TGTGCCACCTCGCCCGGTCGCGGGTTGAGTAATGAGCAGTTCTTC.

V gene TRBV15 combines with J gene TRBJ2-5; D unresolved. The CDR3 spans 13 residues. Germline CDR1 is LNHNV and CDR2 is YYDKDF (reference sequence). The V end was cut by 6 bases, the J end by 1 base, with 9 bases between. Here the CDR3 DNA reads TGTGCCACCAGGTTGAACACCCAAGAGACCCAGTACTTC. Translated: CATRLNTQETQYF.